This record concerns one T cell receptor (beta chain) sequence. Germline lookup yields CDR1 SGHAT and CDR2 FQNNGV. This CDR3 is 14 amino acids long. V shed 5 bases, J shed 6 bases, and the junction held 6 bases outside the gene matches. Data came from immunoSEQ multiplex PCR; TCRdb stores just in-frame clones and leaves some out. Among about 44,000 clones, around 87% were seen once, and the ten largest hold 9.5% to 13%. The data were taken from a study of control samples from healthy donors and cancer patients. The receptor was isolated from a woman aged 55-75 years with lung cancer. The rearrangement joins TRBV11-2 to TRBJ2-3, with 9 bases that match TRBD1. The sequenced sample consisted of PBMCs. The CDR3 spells CASSATGGGDTQYF. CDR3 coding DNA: TGTGCCAGCAGCGCAACAGGGGGCGGGGATACGCAGTATTTT.